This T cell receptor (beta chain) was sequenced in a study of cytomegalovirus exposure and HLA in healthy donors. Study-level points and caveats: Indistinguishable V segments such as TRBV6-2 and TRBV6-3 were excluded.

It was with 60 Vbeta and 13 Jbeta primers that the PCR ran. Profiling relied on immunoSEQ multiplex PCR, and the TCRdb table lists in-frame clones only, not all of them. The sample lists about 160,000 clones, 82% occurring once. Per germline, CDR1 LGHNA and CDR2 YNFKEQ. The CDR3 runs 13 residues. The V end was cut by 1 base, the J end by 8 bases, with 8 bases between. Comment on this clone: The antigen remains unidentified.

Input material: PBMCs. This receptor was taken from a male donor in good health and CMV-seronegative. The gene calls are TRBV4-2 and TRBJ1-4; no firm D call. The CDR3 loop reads CASSQGETEKLFF. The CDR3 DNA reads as TGTGCCAGCAGCCAAGGGGAGACAGAAAAACTGTTTTTT.